This is a list of T cell receptor beta chains from one sample in a study of radiation and T cells in renal cell carcinoma. TCRdb's table, derived via immunoSEQ multiplex PCR, lists solely in-frame clones and lacks some. The data contain over 15,000 clones, less than 70% of them singletons. The sample was tumor tissue, taken from a patient whose treatment included radiotherapy and nephrectomy. The receptors shown here come from a woman in her 70s with renal cell carcinoma. CDR3s include the opening cysteine and the closing phenylalanine or tryptophan. Fields, in order: clone size, V gene, J gene, CDR3 length, CDR3 protein. A row's size may be missing; if present it is once, few, many or a size class.

once	TRBV6-1	TRBJ1-5	15	CASRDDRVVGQPQHF
few	TRBV4-3	TRBJ1-2	11	CASSQGGGYTF
few	TRBV6-5	TRBJ1-6	12	CAAGTGGSPLHF
-	TRBV7-9	TRBJ2-3	17	CASSWGNRGASTDTQYF
-	TRBV7-9	TRBJ1-4	12	CASSLINEKLFF
-	TRBV6-6	TRBJ1-1	14	CASSLGQGETEAFF
-	TRBV6-6	TRBJ2-5	11	CASRGSETQYF
few	TRBV13	TRBJ2-7	16	CASSPGTGDSSYEQYF
-	TRBV29-1	TRBJ1-2	12	CSVKRGDYGYTF
-	TRBV15	TRBJ1-1	15	CATSRSRGLNTEAFF
-	TRBV30	TRBJ1-1	13	CAWRMLLNTEAFF
-	TRBV4-1	TRBJ1-5	16	CASSHGTGFRNQPQHF
medium-sized	TRBV4-2	TRBJ2-1	16	CASSQGEGTGYNEQFF
few	TRBV28	TRBJ2-5	15	CASSPGQGRSETQYF
few	TRBV7-9	TRBJ2-3	12	CASSLIPDTQYF
-	TRBV6-1	TRBJ2-1	12	CASSDPGNEQFF
-	TRBV7-9	TRBJ1-4	16	CASSLGDRGTNEKLFF
few	TRBV2	TRBJ1-2	13	CASSLWTGYGYTF
-	TRBV9	TRBJ2-6	14	CASSPYSGANVLTF
-	TRBV29-1	TRBJ2-6	14	CSVEAESGANVLTF
-	TRBV2	TRBJ2-3	14	CASIAGGSTDTQYF
-	TRBV7-8	TRBJ1-5	15	CASRLGRDPGKPQHF
once	TRBV30	TRBJ2-7	12	CAYRGARGEQYF
-	TRBV4-3	TRBJ1-6	15	CASSQIRTGNSPLHF
-	TRBV4-3	TRBJ1-2	15	CASSQDTGTSLGYTF
few	TRBV29-1	TRBJ2-7	12	CSVGGGTAEQYF
few	TRBV27	TRBJ1-6	16	CASSLSRGTPNSPLHF
-	TRBV5-4	TRBJ2-7	14	CASSSRGGSYEQYF
-	TRBV6-6	TRBJ2-1	15	CASSYDSGGAPEQFF
few	TRBV27	TRBJ1-6	15	CASTFVGSNNSPLHF
-	TRBV30	TRBJ1-1	13	CAWSRTANTEAFF
once	TRBV30	TRBJ2-1	14	CAWSRQGSYNEQFF
-	TRBV7-9	TRBJ1-1	13	CASSPGQSEGAFF
few	TRBV30	TRBJ2-6	12	CAWRSGANVLTF
-	TRBV6-1	TRBJ1-2	15	CASSEGRGRAYGYTF
-	TRBV10-3	TRBJ2-7	14	CAISELRGPYEQYF
-	TRBV6-4	TRBJ1-2	15	CASSDSGDTTNGYTF
once	TRBV19	TRBJ1-5	13	CASSMGFNQPQHF
-	TRBV15	-	14	CATSRDVGSYEQYF